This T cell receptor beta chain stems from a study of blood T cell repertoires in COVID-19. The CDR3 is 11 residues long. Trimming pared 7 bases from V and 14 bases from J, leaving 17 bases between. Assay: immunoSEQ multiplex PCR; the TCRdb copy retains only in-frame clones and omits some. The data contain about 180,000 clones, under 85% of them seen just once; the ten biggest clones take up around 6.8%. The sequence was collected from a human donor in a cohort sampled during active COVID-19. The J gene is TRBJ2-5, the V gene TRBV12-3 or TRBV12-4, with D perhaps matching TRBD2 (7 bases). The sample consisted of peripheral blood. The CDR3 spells CASKKRDTAYF. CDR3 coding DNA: TGTGCCAGCAAGAAGCGGGACACCGCTTACTTC.